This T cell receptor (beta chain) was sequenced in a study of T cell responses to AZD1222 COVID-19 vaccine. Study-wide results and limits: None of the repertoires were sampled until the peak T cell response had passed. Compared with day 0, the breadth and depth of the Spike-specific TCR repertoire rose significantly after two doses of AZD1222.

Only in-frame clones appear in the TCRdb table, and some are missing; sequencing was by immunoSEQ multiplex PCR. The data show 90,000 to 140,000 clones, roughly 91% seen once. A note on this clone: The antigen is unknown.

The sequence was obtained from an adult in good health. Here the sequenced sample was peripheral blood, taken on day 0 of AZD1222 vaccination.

Here the CDR3 DNA reads TGTGCCAGCAGCCATCAGGCCTATGAAAAACTGTTTTTT. Translating gives CASSHQAYEKLFF. This chain connects TRBV4-2 to TRBJ1-4; D call uncertain. Trimming stripped 3 bases from V and 6 bases from J, with 8 bases between. The CDR3 consists of 13 residues. Looked up from germline, CDR1 is LGHNA and CDR2 is YNFKEQ.